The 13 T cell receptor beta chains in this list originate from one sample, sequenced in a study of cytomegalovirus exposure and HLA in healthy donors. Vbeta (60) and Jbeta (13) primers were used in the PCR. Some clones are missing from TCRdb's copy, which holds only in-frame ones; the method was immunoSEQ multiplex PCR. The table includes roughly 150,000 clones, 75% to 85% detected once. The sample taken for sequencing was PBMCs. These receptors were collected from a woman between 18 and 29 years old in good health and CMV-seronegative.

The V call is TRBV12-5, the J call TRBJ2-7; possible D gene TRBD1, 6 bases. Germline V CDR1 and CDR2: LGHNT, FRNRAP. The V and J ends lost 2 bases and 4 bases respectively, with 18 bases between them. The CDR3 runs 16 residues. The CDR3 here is CASGLPQGTKNYEQYF. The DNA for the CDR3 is TGTGCTAGTGGTTTGCCCCAGGGGACAAAGAATTACGAGCAGTACTTC.

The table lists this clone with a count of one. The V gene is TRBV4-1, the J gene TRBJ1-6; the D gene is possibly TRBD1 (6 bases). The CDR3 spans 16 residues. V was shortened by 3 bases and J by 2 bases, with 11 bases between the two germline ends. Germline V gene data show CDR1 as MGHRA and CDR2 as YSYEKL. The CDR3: CASSHEQGAYNSPLHF. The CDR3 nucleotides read TGCGCCAGCAGCCATGAACAGGGTGCCTATAATTCACCCCTCCACTTT.

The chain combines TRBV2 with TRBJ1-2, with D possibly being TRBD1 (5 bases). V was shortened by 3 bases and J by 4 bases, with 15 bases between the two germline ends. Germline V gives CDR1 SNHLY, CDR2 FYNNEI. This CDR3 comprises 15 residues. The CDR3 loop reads CASSDGAGPGYGYTF. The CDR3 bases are TGTGCCAGCAGTGATGGGGCAGGGCCCGGCTATGGCTACACCTTC. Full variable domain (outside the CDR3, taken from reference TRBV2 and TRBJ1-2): EPEVTQTPSHQVTQMGQEVILRCVPISNHLYFYWYRQILGQKVEFLVSFYNNEISEKSEIFDDQFSVERPDGSNFTLKIRSTKLEDSAMYFCASSDGAGPGYGYTFGSGTRLTVV.

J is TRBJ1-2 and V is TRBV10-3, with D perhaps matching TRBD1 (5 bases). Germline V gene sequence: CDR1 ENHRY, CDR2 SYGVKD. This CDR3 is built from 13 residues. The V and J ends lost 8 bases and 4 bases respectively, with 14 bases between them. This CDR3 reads CAIGTTVSYGYTF. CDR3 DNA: TGTGCCATCGGCACGACAGTGTCCTATGGCTACACCTTC.

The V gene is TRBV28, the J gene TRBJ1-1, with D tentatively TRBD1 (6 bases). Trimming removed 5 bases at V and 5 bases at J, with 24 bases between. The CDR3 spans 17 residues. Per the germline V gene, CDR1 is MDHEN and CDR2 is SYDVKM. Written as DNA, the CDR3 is TGTGCCAGCAGTCCCCTGTTGATGGTAGGGGGGGGGACTGAAGCTTTCTTT. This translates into CASSPLLMVGGGTEAFF.

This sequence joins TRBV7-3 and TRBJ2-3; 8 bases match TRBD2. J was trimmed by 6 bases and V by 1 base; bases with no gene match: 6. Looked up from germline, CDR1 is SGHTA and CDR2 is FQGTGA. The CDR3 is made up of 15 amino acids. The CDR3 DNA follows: TGTGCCAGCAGCTTAAGAGGCGGGAGGTGGGATACGCAGTATTTT. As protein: CASSLRGGRWDTQYF.

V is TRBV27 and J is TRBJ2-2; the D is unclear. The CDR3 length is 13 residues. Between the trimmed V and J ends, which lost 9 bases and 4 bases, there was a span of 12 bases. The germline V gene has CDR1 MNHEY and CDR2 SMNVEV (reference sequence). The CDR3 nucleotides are TGTGCCAGTAGATCTCCTTTCACCGGGGAGCTGTTTTTT. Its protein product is CASRSPFTGELFF.

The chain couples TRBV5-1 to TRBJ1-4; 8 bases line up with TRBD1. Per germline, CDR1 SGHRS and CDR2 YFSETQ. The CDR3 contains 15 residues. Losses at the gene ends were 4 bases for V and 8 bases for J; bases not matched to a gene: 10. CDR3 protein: CASSRTTGEGEKLFF. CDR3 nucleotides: TGCGCCAGCAGCCGAACGACAGGGGAGGGCGAAAAACTGTTTTTT. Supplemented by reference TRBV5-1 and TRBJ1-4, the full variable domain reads KAGVTQTPRYLIKTRGQQVTLSCSPISGHRSVSWYQQTPGQGLQFLFEYFSETQRNKGNFPGRFSGRQFSNSRSEMNVSTLELGDSALYLCASSRTTGEGEKLFFGSGTQLSVL.

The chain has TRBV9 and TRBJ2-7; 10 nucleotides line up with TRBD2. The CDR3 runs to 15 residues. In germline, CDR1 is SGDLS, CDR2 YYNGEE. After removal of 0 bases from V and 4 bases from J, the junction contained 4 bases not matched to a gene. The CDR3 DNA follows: TGTGCCAGCAGCGTAGAGGCTAGCGGGGGATACGAGCAGTACTTC. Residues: CASSVEASGGYEQYF.

The CDR3 here is CASSDRIGGPTDTQYF. Written as DNA, the CDR3 is TGTGCCAGCAGTGATCGGATCGGGGGGCCAACAGATACGCAGTATTTT. The rearrangement joins TRBV25-1 to TRBJ2-3; D possibly corresponds to TRBD2 (7 bases). CDR1 and CDR2 from the germline V gene are MGHDK and SYGVNS. V gave up 3 bases and J gave up 3 bases, with 16 bases separating them. The CDR3 sequence is 16 residues long.

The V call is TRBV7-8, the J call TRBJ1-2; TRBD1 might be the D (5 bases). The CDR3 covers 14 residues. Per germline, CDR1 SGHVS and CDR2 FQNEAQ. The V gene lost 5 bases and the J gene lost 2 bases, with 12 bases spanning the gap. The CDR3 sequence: CASSQLTANYGYTF. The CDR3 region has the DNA TGTGCCAGCAGCCAGTTGACAGCCAACTATGGCTACACCTTC.

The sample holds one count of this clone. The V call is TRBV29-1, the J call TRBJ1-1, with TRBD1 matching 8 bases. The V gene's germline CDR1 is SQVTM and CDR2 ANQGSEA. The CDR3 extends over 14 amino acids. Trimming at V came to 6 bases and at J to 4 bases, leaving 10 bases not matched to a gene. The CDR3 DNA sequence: TGCAGCGTGGGACAGGCACCTTTTAGCACTGAAGCTTTCTTT. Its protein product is CSVGQAPFSTEAFF.

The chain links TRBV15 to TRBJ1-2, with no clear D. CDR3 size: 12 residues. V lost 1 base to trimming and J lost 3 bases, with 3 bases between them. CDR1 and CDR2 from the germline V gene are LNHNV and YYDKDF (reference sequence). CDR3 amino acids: CATSRVDYGYTF. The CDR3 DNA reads TGTGCCACCAGCAGAGTAGACTATGGCTACACCTTC.